The 23 T cell receptor beta chains below come from one sample, sequenced in a study of T cell repertoires in cytomegalovirus infection. TCRdb recomputed calls from the reads with MiXCR, one row per CDR3 protein. This table has tens of thousands of distinct CDR3 sequences, around 3.4% appearing once. What was sequenced was PBMCs. The receptors come from a human donor in good health (CMV status not recorded). Some clones in this sample may be carry-over from other donors' samples.

The chain is built from TRBV5-1 and TRBJ1-4; no firm D call. The CDR3 totals 13 residues. Trimming took 3 bases from V and 0 from J, leaving 3 bases between them. The germline V gene encodes CDR1 SGHRS and CDR2 YFSETQ. This CDR3 is CASSSATNEKLFF. The CDR3 DNA follows: TGCGCCAGCAGCTCTGCAACTAATGAAAAACTGTTTTTT.

This clonotype has a count of ten or more. This chain connects TRBV12-3 or TRBV12-4 to TRBJ1-1; 7 nucleotides line up with TRBD1. This CDR3 comprises 14 residues. V shed 1 base and J 4 bases; nucleotides not matched to a gene: 3. In DNA form, the CDR3 reads TGTGCCAGCAGTTTAGGAGGGGGCATCACTGAAGCTTTCTTT. Translation gives CASSLGGGITEAFF.

In its sample, this clonotype was seen many times. The J gene is TRBJ2-3, the V gene TRBV19, with 13 bases that match TRBD2. The length of the CDR3 is 15 residues. J gave up 7 bases and V 6 bases, and 7 bases lay outside the gene matches. Per the germline V gene, CDR1 is LNHDA and CDR2 is SQIVND (reference sequence). The DNA of the CDR3 is TGTGCCAGTAGACTAGCGGGGGGGCCTAAAAATACGCAGTATTTT. Amino acids: CASRLAGGPKNTQYF.

This clonotype was observed at least ten times. This chain joins TRBV20-1 and TRBJ1-5; D gene unclear. V was trimmed by 3 bases and J by 4 bases, leaving 13 bases between them. The length of the CDR3 is 14 residues. From germline, CDR1 is DFQATT and CDR2 SNEGSKA (reference sequence). The CDR3 reads CSASKASLNQPQHF. Written as DNA, the CDR3 is TGCAGTGCTAGTAAGGCAAGTTTGAATCAGCCCCAGCATTTT.

This clonotype was observed many times. The chain links TRBV11-2 to TRBJ2-5; D may be TRBD1 (5 bases). V dropped 3 bases and J dropped 4 bases, with 12 bases sitting between them. Germline CDR1 SGHAT, CDR2 FQNNGV. This CDR3 is 14 amino acids long. The CDR3 loop reads CASSFYRTPETQYF. The CDR3, as DNA: TGTGCCAGCAGCTTTTATCGGACACCAGAGACCCAGTACTTC.

This clonotype was seen at least ten times. The chain carries TRBV3-1 and TRBJ1-5, with a tentative D call TRBD1 (6 bases). Germline V gives CDR1 LGHDT, CDR2 YNNKEL (reference sequence). V lost 3 bases to trimming and J lost 6 bases, with 9 bases between them. The CDR3 spans 13 residues. The CDR3 coding sequence is TGTGCCAGCAGCCAGGCACAGGGTCAGCCCCAGCATTTT. Translated, it gives CASSQAQGQPQHF. Based on the CDR3 plus reference TRBV3-1 and TRBJ1-5, the full variable domain is DTAVSQTPKYLVTQMGNDKSIKCEQNLGHDTMYWYKQDSKKFLKIMFSYNNKELIINETVPNRFSPKSPDKAHLNLHINSLELGDSAVYFCASSQAQGQPQHFGDGTRLSIL.

This clonotype was detected ten times or more. The V and J genes are TRBV7-2 and TRBJ1-3; a possible D gene is TRBD1 (5 bases). Deletions cut 4 bases from V and 0 bases from J, with 10 bases between. CDR1 SGHTA and CDR2 FQGNSA come from the germline V gene. This CDR3 has 15 residues. This CDR3 is CASSSGHFSGNTIYF. DNA for the CDR3: TGTGCCAGCAGCTCTGGACACTTCTCTGGAAACACCATATATTTT.

In this sample, this clonotype turned up a few times. A much larger clone is a single base away; this may be a read error. The CDR3 region has the DNA TGTACCAGCAGCCAATTGCAAGAGACCCAGTACTTC. It encodes CTSSQLQETQYF. V and J are TRBV3-1 and TRBJ2-5; unclear D gene. CDR3 length: 12 amino acids. Per the germline V gene, CDR1 is LGHDT and CDR2 is YNNKEL (reference sequence).

This clonotype was counted many times. J is TRBJ1-5 and V is TRBV2; D not resolved. The ends were cut back, 6 bases at V and 0 bases at J, with 6 bases in the middle. The CDR3 loop spans 13 amino acids. Germline loops: CDR1 SNHLY, CDR2 FYNNEI. In DNA form, the CDR3 reads TGTGCCAGCAGGTTTTATAGCAATCAGCCCCAGCATTTT. Translating gives CASRFYSNQPQHF.

This clonotype has a count of ten or more. The rearrangement links TRBV7-9 to TRBJ1-1; D call uncertain. The CDR3 has 13 amino acids. Trimming stripped 2 bases from V and 3 bases from J, with 7 bases between. Germline CDR1 SEHNR, CDR2 FQNEAQ (reference sequence). CDR3 sequence reads: CASSLTADTEAFF. The CDR3 coding sequence is TGTGCCAGCAGCTTAACGGCAGACACTGAAGCTTTCTTT.

At least ten counts were recorded for this clonotype. V is TRBV10-3 and J is TRBJ1-1, with TRBD1 matching 7 bases. In germline, CDR1 is ENHRY, CDR2 SYGVKD. The CDR3 extends over 14 amino acids. The V gene end was trimmed by 6 bases and the J gene end by 3 bases; junction bases not matched to a gene: 7. As DNA, the CDR3 is TGTGCCATCAGGGGAGACAGGGAGGACACTGAAGCTTTCTTT. Its protein product is CAIRGDREDTEAFF.

This clonotype has ten or more counts. V is TRBV5-4 and J is TRBJ1-6; TRBD1 aligns across 7 bases. The J segment lost 8 bases and the V segment lost 4 bases, leaving 12 bases of the junction unmatched. The germline V gene has CDR1 SGHNT and CDR2 YYREEE (reference sequence). The CDR3 is 16 amino acids. This chain's CDR3 is CASSRGTGDDDSPLHF. The CDR3 DNA sequence: TGTGCCAGCAGCCGCGGAACAGGGGACGATGATTCACCCCTCCACTTT.

This clonotype showed up many times. V and J are TRBV12-3 or TRBV12-4 and TRBJ2-5, with 7 bases lining up with TRBD1. CDR3 length: 11 residues. V shed 6 bases, J shed 13 bases, and the junction held 8 bases outside the gene matches. This chain's CDR3 is CASSSDRPMYF. CDR3 sequence (DNA): TGTGCCAGCAGCTCGGACAGGCCGATGTACTTC.

This clonotype has at least ten counts. The rearrangement joins TRBV6-2 or TRBV6-3 to TRBJ2-7, with D perhaps matching TRBD2 (5 bases). The germline CDR1 and CDR2 sequences are MNHEY and SVGEGT. The CDR3 loop spans 17 amino acids. Trimming stripped 7 bases from V and 2 bases from J, with 24 bases between. The CDR3 DNA follows: TGTGCCAGCAACTCCTACCCCGGACGGAGGACCACCTACGAGCAGTACTTC. Its protein product is CASNSYPGRRTTYEQYF.

Ten or more counts support this clonotype. This chain uses TRBV11-2 with TRBJ2-2; D gene uncertain. The germline V gene has CDR1 SGHAT and CDR2 FQNNGV. The germline V and J ends were trimmed by 1 base and 13 bases, with 7 bases remaining between them. This CDR3 region has 11 residues. CDR3: CASSLAGWLFF. DNA of the CDR3: TGTGCCAGCAGCTTAGCGGGCTGGCTGTTTTTT.

This clonotype came up many times. The chain carries TRBV7-2 and TRBJ1-2, with D unclear. The germline CDR1 and CDR2 sequences are SGHTA and FQGNSA. CDR3 length: 15 residues. Between the trimmed V and J ends, which lost 1 base and 2 bases, there was a span of 11 bases. DNA of the CDR3: TGTGCCAGCAGCTTAGAAACGGCCGGGAACTATGGCTACACCTTC. The encoded protein is CASSLETAGNYGYTF.

The sample holds many counts of this clonotype. The chain uses TRBV6-6 and TRBJ2-1; possible D gene TRBD1, 6 bases. This CDR3 region has 13 residues. The ends were cut back, 8 bases at V and 12 bases at J, with 20 bases in the middle. CDR1 is MNHNY and CDR2 is SVGAGI in the germline V gene (reference sequence). The chain's CDR3 is CASSHGQTQGQFF. The DNA of the CDR3 is TGTGCCAGCTCCCACGGACAGACCCAAGGGCAGTTCTTC.

This clonotype was seen at least ten times. The chain carries TRBV20-1 and TRBJ2-7; a weak D match, TRBD1 (5 bases). Trimming stripped 3 bases from V and 2 bases from J, with 8 bases between. The CDR3 totals 12 residues. Germline V gene data show CDR1 as DFQATT and CDR2 as SNEGSKA (reference sequence). The CDR3 DNA reads as TGCAGTGCTAGCAGGGCCACCTACGAGCAGTACTTC. Translation gives CSASRATYEQYF.

This clonotype was counted at least ten times. The rearrangement joins TRBV6-2 or TRBV6-3 to TRBJ2-2, with D perhaps TRBD2 (5 bases). The CDR3 runs 16 residues. Looked up from germline, CDR1 is MNHEY and CDR2 is SVGEGT. Trimming took 3 bases from V and 3 from J, leaving 14 bases between them. CDR3: CASSYLRVSDTGELFF. The CDR3 bases are TGTGCCAGCAGTTATCTGAGGGTTTCCGACACCGGGGAGCTGTTTTTT.

This clonotype was detected many times. The chain carries TRBV12-3 or TRBV12-4 and TRBJ2-7, with TRBD1 as a possible D gene (6 bases). The CDR3 extends over 13 amino acids. Trimming left V 6 bases short and J 3 bases short, with 12 bases between. CDR3 sequence reads: CASSPGVYYEQYF. The CDR3 nucleotides read TGTGCCAGCAGCCCAGGGGTATACTACGAGCAGTACTTC.

Many counts were recorded for this clonotype. The rearrangement links TRBV12-3 or TRBV12-4 to TRBJ1-2, with 8 positions matching TRBD1. The CDR3 has 14 residues. J gave up 5 bases and V 5 bases, and 7 bases lay outside the gene matches. The CDR3: CASSPDRELYGYTF. The CDR3 DNA reads TGTGCCAGCAGTCCGGACAGGGAGTTATATGGCTACACCTTC.

This clonotype came up many times. The V and J genes are TRBV4-3 and TRBJ2-4; 7 nucleotides align to TRBD2. CDR3 length: 17 amino acids. Germline V gene lookup returns CDR1 LGHNA and CDR2 YSLEER. With 4 bases clipped from V and 0 bases from J, the junction kept 9 bases outside the gene matches. The CDR3 spells CASSPRLLAQAKNIQYF. In DNA, the CDR3 is TGCGCCAGCAGCCCGCGCTTACTAGCGCAAGCCAAAAACATTCAGTACTTC.

Comments on this clonotype: One junction end disagrees with the germline gene, perhaps due to a read error. The chain links TRBV7-2 to TRBJ2-5; D unclear. CDR3 size: 13 residues. Germline CDR1 reads SGHTA; CDR2 reads FQGNSA. The CDR3 DNA sequence: TGTGCCAGCAGCCTGGAAAGGGTGGAGAACCAGTACTTC. Residues: CASSLERVENQYF.